This T cell receptor beta chain stems from a study of blood T cell repertoires in COVID-19. Study context: Collection of acute and convalescent COVID-19 samples took place in the United States, Italy and Spain. From T cells, B-cell-depleted T cells, or PBMCs came the material, which was cDNA or gDNA.

This clone has a handful of counts. Original data processing: Estimates of nucleated cell counts were drawn from the amplification of reference gene primers. The protocol was immunoSEQ multiplex PCR, while the TCRdb copy is restricted to in-frame clones and leaves out a portion. Clone size and V and J calls were adopted from that table, with D and trimming inferred from the DNA. The sample includes approximately 300,000 clones, over 75% seen only once; the top ten take 1%. The specimen sequenced was peripheral blood. This receptor was obtained from a man aged 50 to 60 with active or convalescent COVID-19.

The CDR3: CASSSPSSGRGGEQYF. CDR3 DNA: TGTGCCAGCAGTTCGCCCTCTAGCGGGAGGGGAGGTGAGCAGTACTTC. The chain recombines TRBV28 with TRBJ2-7; 12 bases fit TRBD2. The CDR3 is made up of 16 amino acids. V lost 4 bases to trimming and J lost 7 bases; unmatched junction nucleotides: 11. Germline loops: CDR1 MDHEN, CDR2 SYDVKM. Using reference TRBV28 and TRBJ2-7 for the parts outside the CDR3, the full variable domain is DVKVTQSSRYLVKRTGEKVFLECVQDMDHENMFWYRQDPGLGLRLIYFSYDVKMKEKGDIPEGYSVSREKKERFSLILESASTNQTSMYLCASSSPSSGRGGEQYFGPGTRLTVT.